This T cell receptor (beta chain) appears in the sequencing data of a study of blood T cell repertoires in COVID-19. Study details: Material from acute and convalescent COVID-19 was sourced from the United States, Italy and Spain. T cells, B-cell-depleted T cells, or PBMCs provided the cDNA or gDNA that served as material.

Germline V gives CDR1 MNHEY, CDR2 SVGAGI. The V and J ends lost 7 bases and 5 bases respectively, with 14 bases between them. The CDR3 contains 13 residues. Methods used by the authors: Scientists estimated how many nucleated cells there were by amplifying reference gene primers. Data came from immunoSEQ multiplex PCR; TCRdb stores just in-frame clones and leaves some out. V, J and clone size are those of that table, while D and trimming were read from the DNA. The data hold 20,000 to 25,000 clones, with around 81% observed a single time. Sequenced: peripheral blood. The origin of this receptor is a man between 70 and 80 years old with acute or convalescent COVID-19. This chain joins TRBV6-5 and TRBJ1-1; D not resolved. CDR3 region: CASTNLPGTEAFF. As DNA, the CDR3 is TGTGCCAGCACTAACCTTCCGGGAACTGAAGCTTTCTTT.